This T cell receptor (beta chain) was recorded in a study of type 1 regulatory T cells. Study-level findings and limits: Compared with non-type 1 regulatory T cells, type 1 regulatory T cells showed a more restricted TCR repertoire.

A few counts support this clonotype. Its antigen remains unknown. TCRdb processed the reads anew with MiXCR; each CDR3 protein has one entry. The data contain more than 60,000 distinct CDR3 sequences, 62% of them singletons. The receptor's source is a human donor in good health. The sequenced material came from cultured non-Tr1 T cells, either the whole culture or a sorted T cell fraction (not recorded which).

CDR3 amino acids: CASSLLLAGGNEQFF. In DNA, the CDR3 is TGCGCCAGCAGCCTTCTACTAGCGGGAGGAAATGAGCAGTTCTTC. The J gene is TRBJ2-1, the V gene TRBV5-1; 12 nucleotides match TRBD2. Germline CDR1 reads SGHRS; CDR2 reads YFSETQ. The CDR3 runs to 15 residues. The V segment lost 4 bases and the J segment 7 bases; nucleotides outside the gene matches: 6.